One sample yielded the 26 T cell receptor beta chains listed below, sequenced in a study of shared clonotypes between healthy human individuals. Libraries were prepared by immunoSEQ multiplex PCR; TCRdb keeps only in-frame clonotypes and omits some of them. Among over 2 million clones listed, about 95% were seen once. Naive CD8 cells comprised CD45RO-negative, CCR7-positively selected cells, excluding terminally differentiated effector memory CD45RA+ cells. Material: naive CD8+ T cells sorted from blood. These receptors all come from a man aged 18 to 29 in good health.

This chain uses TRBV5-6 with TRBJ2-3; D remains ambiguous. Germline CDR1 is SGHDT and CDR2 is YYEEEE. The CDR3 length is 15 residues. The germline V and J ends were trimmed by 2 bases and 4 bases, with 14 bases remaining between them. CDR3: CASSFWQSPSDTQYF. CDR3 DNA: TGTGCCAGCAGCTTTTGGCAGTCTCCCTCAGATACGCAGTATTTT.

This CDR3 reads CASSREETQYF. The CDR3 bases are TGCGCCAGCAGTAGAGAGGAGACCCAGTACTTC. The chain couples TRBV10-2 to TRBJ2-5; the D is unclear. The V gene lost 5 bases and the J gene lost 5 bases, with 6 bases spanning the gap. From germline, CDR1 is WSHSY and CDR2 SAAADI. This CDR3 has 11 residues.

Regarding this clone: The same CDR3 is also encoded by other DNA sequences in this sample. This rearrangement joins TRBV2 to TRBJ2-2; D remains unclear. The germline V and J ends were trimmed by 5 bases and 4 bases, with 8 bases remaining between them. The CDR3 contains 13 residues. Germline values: CDR1 SNHLY, CDR2 FYNNEI. The CDR3 is CASSPPGTGELFF. CDR3 nucleotide sequence: TGTGCCAGCAGTCCCCCCGGCACCGGGGAGCTGTTTTTT. Full variable domain (rest looked up from reference TRBV2 and TRBJ2-2): EPEVTQTPSHQVTQMGQEVILRCVPISNHLYFYWYRQILGQKVEFLVSFYNNEISEKSEIFDDQFSVERPDGSNFTLKIRSTKLEDSAMYFCASSPPGTGELFFGEGSRLTVL.

V usage is TRBV9 and J usage is TRBJ2-6; D is uncertain. CDR1 is SGDLS, CDR2 YYNGEE, per germline. This CDR3 spans 16 amino acids. The germline V and J ends were trimmed by 3 bases and 4 bases, with 14 bases remaining between them. CDR3 DNA sequence: TGTGCCAGCAGCGGTACGTTGGTGGGAGGGGCCAACGTCCTGACTTTC. It is translated as CASSGTLVGGANVLTF. Filled out from reference TRBV9 and TRBJ2-6, the complete variable domain reads DSGVTQTPKHLITATGQRVTLRCSPRSGDLSVYWYQQSLDQGLQFLIQYYNGEERAKGNILERFSAQQFPDLHSELNLSSLELGDSALYFCASSGTLVGGANVLTFGAGSRLTVL.

The chain links TRBV6-5 to TRBJ2-2, with D possibly being TRBD2 (6 bases). The germline CDR1 and CDR2 sequences are MNHEY and SVGAGI. The ends were cut back, 0 bases at V and 4 bases at J, with 12 bases in the middle. The CDR3 covers 16 residues. This chain's CDR3 is CASSYSGDSSTGELFF. The DNA for the CDR3 is TGTGCCAGCAGTTACTCGGGGGACTCCTCCACCGGGGAGCTGTTTTTT.

This chain joins TRBV30 and TRBJ1-5; possibly TRBD1 for D (5 bases). Per the germline V gene, CDR1 is GTSNPN and CDR2 is SVGIG (reference sequence). The CDR3 covers 16 residues. Trimming took 0 bases from V and 5 from J, leaving 17 bases between them. This CDR3 reads CAWSVGVGGMDQPQHF. The CDR3 nucleotides read TGTGCCTGGAGTGTAGGGGTTGGGGGGATGGATCAGCCCCAGCATTTT.

The V call is TRBV9, the J call TRBJ2-1; D is unresolved. The CDR3 spans 12 residues. Trimming took 4 bases from V and 5 from J, leaving 7 bases between them. Germline CDR1 is SGDLS and CDR2 is YYNGEE. Here the CDR3 reads CASSPQDNEQFF. The CDR3 nucleotides are TGTGCCAGCAGCCCTCAAGACAATGAGCAGTTCTTC.

A word on this clone: The sample has other DNA sequences that encode this CDR3 too. The chain uses TRBV13 and TRBJ2-7, with D uncertain. CDR3 length: 11 amino acids. Germline V gene lookup returns CDR1 PRHDT and CDR2 FYEKMQ (reference sequence). Trimming pared 5 bases from V and 7 bases from J, leaving 9 bases between. The CDR3: CASSLSGEQYF. The CDR3 nucleotides are TGTGCCAGCAGCCTCTCCGGGGAGCAGTACTTC.

V gene TRBV5-4 combines with J gene TRBJ2-2; a weak D match, TRBD1 (6 bases). The CDR3 is made up of 15 amino acids. Looked up from germline, CDR1 is SGHNT and CDR2 is YYREEE (reference sequence). The V gene lost 3 bases and the J gene lost 3 bases, with 12 bases spanning the gap. The CDR3 sequence: CASSSRTEDTGELFF. In DNA, the CDR3 is TGTGCCAGCAGCTCTCGGACAGAGGACACCGGGGAGCTGTTTTTT.

This clone was observed a few times. The rearrangement links TRBV10-3 to TRBJ1-6; tentatively, D is TRBD1 (5 bases). Trimming cost V 8 bases and J 7 bases, with 18 bases left between them. Germline assignment: CDR1 ENHRY and CDR2 SYGVKD. The CDR3 covers 15 residues. This chain's CDR3 is CAICPRGFGNSPLHF. CDR3 bases: TGTGCCATCTGCCCAAGGGGTTTTGGCAATTCACCCCTCCACTTT.

Turning to this clone: This same CDR3 is encoded by further DNA sequences in the sample. This chain connects TRBV18 to TRBJ2-7; D gene uncertain. CDR3 length equals 13 residues. The ends were cut back, 2 bases at V and 3 bases at J, with 8 bases in the middle. CDR1 and CDR2 (germline): KGHSH, LQKENI. The DNA for the CDR3 is TGTGCCAGCTCACCAAACGGAGACTACGAGCAGTACTTC. Its protein is CASSPNGDYEQYF.

Only one count was recorded for this clone. Other nucleotide sequences in the sample specify the same CDR3. The rearrangement uses TRBV6-5 and TRBJ1-1; D is possibly TRBD1 (5 bases). V was trimmed by 0 bases and J by 0 bases, leaving 8 bases between them. The V gene's germline CDR1 is MNHEY and CDR2 SVGAGI. CDR3 length: 15 amino acids. CDR3 protein: CASSYSPGMNTEAFF. The CDR3 DNA sequence: TGTGCCAGCAGTTACTCGCCAGGGATGAACACTGAAGCTTTCTTT.

J is TRBJ2-7 and V is TRBV14; 9 nucleotides agree with TRBD1. The CDR3 consists of 15 residues. J lost 2 bases, V lost 6 bases, and 8 bases had no gene match. The germline V gene encodes CDR1 SGHDN and CDR2 FVKESK. The CDR3 nucleotides are TGTGCCAGCAGTTTCGGGACAGGGCCTGCCTACGAGCAGTACTTC. Translating gives CASSFGTGPAYEQYF.

The chain employs TRBV4-1 and TRBJ1-2; 8 bases fit TRBD1. Germline trimming cut 4 bases from V and 4 bases from J; bases unmatched to any gene: 11. Germline lookup yields CDR1 MGHRA and CDR2 YSYEKL. The CDR3 has 16 amino acids. The CDR3 loop reads CASSPTSRTGTYGYTF. The CDR3 DNA follows: TGCGCCAGCAGCCCGACCTCTAGGACAGGGACCTATGGCTACACCTTC.

V and J are TRBV18 and TRBJ2-3; 7 positions agree with TRBD1. The V and J ends lost 1 base and 1 base, in that order; junction bases with no gene match: 2. The CDR3 contains 15 residues. CDR1 and CDR2 (germline): KGHSH, LQKENI. The CDR3 DNA is TGTGCCAGCTCACCACGGGACAGACGCACAGATACGCAGTATTTT. Amino acids: CASSPRDRRTDTQYF.

The rearrangement joins TRBV5-1 to TRBJ1-3, with 11 bases identical to TRBD1. The V and J ends lost 10 bases and 4 bases, in that order; junction bases with no gene match: 13. The CDR3 runs 16 residues. Germline values: CDR1 SGHRS, CDR2 YFSETQ. The DNA of the CDR3 is TGCGCCTACCCAGGGGACAGGGGGTCGGTAGGAAACACCATATATTTT. Translated, it gives CAYPGDRGSVGNTIYF.

In this sample, this clone turned up once. The rearrangement links TRBV6-4 to TRBJ1-2; TRBD1 matches 7 bases. V lost 3 bases to trimming and J lost 1 base; unmatched junction nucleotides: 8. From germline, CDR1 is MRHNA and CDR2 SNTAGT. The CDR3 has 16 residues. The CDR3 spells CASSDHAGTVNYGYTF. The CDR3 coding sequence is TGTGCCAGCAGTGATCACGCCGGGACAGTTAACTATGGCTACACCTTC.

The genes are TRBV27 and TRBJ1-2; D is uncertain. Trimming left V 4 bases short and J 0 bases short, with 9 bases between. CDR1 is MNHEY, CDR2 SMNVEV, per germline (reference sequence). The CDR3 is 14 residues long. The CDR3 coding sequence is TGTGCCAGCAGTTACGACATAACTAACTATGGCTACACCTTC. Its protein product is CASSYDITNYGYTF.

The chain combines TRBV7-9 with TRBJ2-7; 7 bases are shared with TRBD2. In germline, CDR1 is SEHNR, CDR2 FQNEAQ (reference sequence). Trimming cost V 2 bases and J 0 bases; bases outside gene matches: 4. There are 15 residues in the CDR3. CDR3 residues: CASSLSWDYSYEQYF. CDR3 coding DNA: TGTGCCAGCAGCTTATCCTGGGACTACTCCTACGAGCAGTACTTC.

This rearrangement joins TRBV27 to TRBJ1-1; no definite D call. V lost 3 bases and J 1 base, leaving 12 bases between the germline ends. CDR3 length equals 15 residues. Germline V CDR1 and CDR2: MNHEY, SMNVEV (reference sequence). The CDR3 DNA reads TGTGCCAGCAGTTTGGGTGCCTCCTGGAACACTGAAGCTTTCTTT. It is translated as CASSLGASWNTEAFF.

The chain links TRBV6-5 to TRBJ1-1, with a weak D call TRBD1 (5 bases). V lost 0 bases and J 6 bases, leaving 14 bases between the germline ends. CDR3 size: 15 residues. Germline V gene sequence: CDR1 MNHEY, CDR2 SVGAGI. The CDR3 reads CASSYSSGGTSEAFF. Written as DNA, the CDR3 is TGTGCCAGCAGTTACTCGTCTGGGGGGACCTCTGAAGCTTTCTTT.

The V and J genes are TRBV10-3 and TRBJ2-1, with D unresolved. This CDR3 contains 14 residues. V was cut by 2 bases and J by 4 bases, with 9 bases left in between. CDR1 is ENHRY, CDR2 SYGVKD, per germline. In nucleotides, the CDR3 is TGTGCCATCAGTGAGACGGACCCGTACAATGAGCAGTTCTTC. The encoded protein is CAISETDPYNEQFF.

This chain connects TRBV29-1 to TRBJ1-1; TRBD1 is a possible D gene (5 bases). Trimming took 0 bases from V and 8 from J, leaving 10 bases between them. The V gene's germline CDR1 is SQVTM and CDR2 ANQGSEA. The CDR3 length is 12 residues. CDR3 bases: TGCAGCGTTGAAGAAGCAGGGCCCGAAGCTTTCTTT. Its translation: CSVEEAGPEAFF.

V usage is TRBV7-9 and J usage is TRBJ2-7; 9 bases match TRBD1. Germline CDR1 SEHNR, CDR2 FQNEAQ (reference sequence). The V and J ends lost 5 bases and 5 bases, in that order; junction bases with no gene match: 7. The CDR3 extends over 14 amino acids. CDR3 sequence (DNA): TGTGCCAGCAGCCACCTTGACAGGGGGAACGAGCAGTACTTC. It translates to CASSHLDRGNEQYF.

The V gene is TRBV9, the J gene TRBJ2-3; no firm D call. The CDR3 consists of 12 residues. With 5 bases removed from V and 6 bases from J, the gap between germline ends came to 10 bases. From germline, CDR1 is SGDLS and CDR2 YYNGEE. CDR3 region: CASSTEGDTQYF. The CDR3 region has the DNA TGTGCCAGCAGTACCGAAGGGGATACGCAGTATTTT.

This chain uses TRBV6-1 with TRBJ2-7, with 9 nucleotides matching TRBD1. In germline, CDR1 is MNHNS, CDR2 SASEGT. The ends lost 0 bases at V and 4 bases at J; junction bases unmatched: 4. This CDR3 is built from 15 residues. Here the CDR3 DNA reads TGTGCCAGCAGTGAAGCTGGACAGGGGAGTTACGAGCAGTACTTC. Protein product: CASSEAGQGSYEQYF.